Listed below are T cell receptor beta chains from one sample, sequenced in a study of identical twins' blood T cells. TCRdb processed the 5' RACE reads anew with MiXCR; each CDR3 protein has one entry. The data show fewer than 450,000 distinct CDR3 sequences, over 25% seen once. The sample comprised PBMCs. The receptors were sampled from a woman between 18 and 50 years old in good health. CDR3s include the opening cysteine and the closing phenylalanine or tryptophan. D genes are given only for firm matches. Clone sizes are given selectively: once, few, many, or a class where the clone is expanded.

CDR3aa: CASSLVRETSYEQYF
CDR3nt: TGTGCCAGCAGCTTAGTCCGGGAGACCTCCTACGAGCAGTACTTC
d_gene: NA
abundance: few
v_gene: TRBV7-9
j_gene: TRBJ2-7

CDR3aa: CASGLDLIAVSYNEQFF
CDR3nt: TGTGCTAGTGGTTTGGATCTGATAGCGGTATCCTACAATGAGCAGTTCTTC
d_gene: NA
abundance: NA
v_gene: TRBV12-5
j_gene: TRBJ2-1

CDR3aa: CASSQFGGTGNTIYF
CDR3nt: TGTGCCAGCAGCCAGTTCGGGGGAACTGGAAACACCATATATTTT
d_gene: NA
abundance: few
v_gene: TRBV3-1
j_gene: TRBJ1-3

CDR3aa: CASSPSSGWVSEQFF
CDR3nt: TGTGCCAGCAGCCCCTCTAGCGGGTGGGTGAGTGAGCAGTTCTTC
d_gene: TRBD2
abundance: NA
v_gene: TRBV11-2
j_gene: TRBJ2-1

CDR3aa: CASSFWNSGNTIYF
CDR3nt: TGTGCCAGCAGTTTTTGGAATTCTGGAAACACCATATATTTT
d_gene: NA
abundance: few
v_gene: TRBV12-3/TRBV12-4
j_gene: TRBJ1-3

CDR3aa: CASRRDLSSGNEQFF
CDR3nt: TGTGCCAGCAGACGAGACCTATCTAGCGGGAATGAGCAGTTCTTC
d_gene: TRBD2
abundance: few
v_gene: TRBV27
j_gene: TRBJ2-1

CDR3aa: CAISEVERKNTGELFF
CDR3nt: TGTGCCATCAGTGAGGTGGAAAGGAAGAACACCGGGGAGCTGTTTTTT
d_gene: NA
abundance: NA
v_gene: TRBV10-3
j_gene: TRBJ2-2

CDR3aa: CASSTSGTSGYNEQFF
CDR3nt: TGTGCCAGCAGCACATCCGGGACTAGCGGCTACAATGAGCAGTTCTTC
d_gene: TRBD2
abundance: NA
v_gene: TRBV9
j_gene: TRBJ2-1

CDR3aa: CASSLTGGHSGELFF
CDR3nt: TGCGCCAGCAGCTTAACAGGGGGTCATTCCGGGGAGCTGTTTTTT
d_gene: TRBD1
abundance: NA
v_gene: TRBV5-1
j_gene: TRBJ2-2

CDR3aa: CASSPDSSGVGELFF
CDR3nt: TGTGCCAGCTCCCCTGACAGCTCTGGTGTTGGGGAGCTGTTTTTT
d_gene: NA
abundance: NA
v_gene: TRBV18
j_gene: TRBJ2-2

CDR3aa: CASSFDPWLANTGELFF
CDR3nt: TGTGCCAGCAGTTTTGATCCATGGCTAGCGAACACCGGGGAGCTGTTTTTT
d_gene: NA
abundance: few
v_gene: TRBV12-3/TRBV12-4
j_gene: TRBJ2-2

CDR3aa: CSAPVGGSSYEQYF
CDR3nt: TGCAGTGCCCCTGTAGGCGGGAGTTCCTACGAGCAGTACTTC
d_gene: TRBD2
abundance: NA
v_gene: TRBV20-1
j_gene: TRBJ2-7